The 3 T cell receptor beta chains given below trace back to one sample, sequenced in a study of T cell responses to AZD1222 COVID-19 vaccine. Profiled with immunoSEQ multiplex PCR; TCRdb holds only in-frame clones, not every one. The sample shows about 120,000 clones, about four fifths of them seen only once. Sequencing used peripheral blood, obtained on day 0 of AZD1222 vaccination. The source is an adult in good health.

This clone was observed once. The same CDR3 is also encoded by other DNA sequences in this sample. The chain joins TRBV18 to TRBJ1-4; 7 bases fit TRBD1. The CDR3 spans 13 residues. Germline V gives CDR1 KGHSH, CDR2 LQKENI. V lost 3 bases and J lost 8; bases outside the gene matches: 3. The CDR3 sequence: CASSPGQEEKLFF. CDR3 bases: TGTGCCAGCTCACCTGGACAGGAGGAAAAACTGTTTTTT.

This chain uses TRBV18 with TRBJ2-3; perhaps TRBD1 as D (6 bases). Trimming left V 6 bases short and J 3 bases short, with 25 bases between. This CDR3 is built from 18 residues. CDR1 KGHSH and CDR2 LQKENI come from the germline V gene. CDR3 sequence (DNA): TGTGCCAGCTCTATCAAAAAACAGGGAAGCGAGCGGACAGATACGCAGTATTTT. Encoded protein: CASSIKKQGSERTDTQYF.

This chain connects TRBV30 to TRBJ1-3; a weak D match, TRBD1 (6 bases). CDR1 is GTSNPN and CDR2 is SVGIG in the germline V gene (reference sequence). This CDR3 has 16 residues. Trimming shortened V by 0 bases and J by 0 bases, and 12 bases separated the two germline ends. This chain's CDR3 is CAWSVQGVSSGNTIYF. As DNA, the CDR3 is TGTGCCTGGAGTGTACAGGGTGTGAGCTCTGGAAACACCATATATTTT.